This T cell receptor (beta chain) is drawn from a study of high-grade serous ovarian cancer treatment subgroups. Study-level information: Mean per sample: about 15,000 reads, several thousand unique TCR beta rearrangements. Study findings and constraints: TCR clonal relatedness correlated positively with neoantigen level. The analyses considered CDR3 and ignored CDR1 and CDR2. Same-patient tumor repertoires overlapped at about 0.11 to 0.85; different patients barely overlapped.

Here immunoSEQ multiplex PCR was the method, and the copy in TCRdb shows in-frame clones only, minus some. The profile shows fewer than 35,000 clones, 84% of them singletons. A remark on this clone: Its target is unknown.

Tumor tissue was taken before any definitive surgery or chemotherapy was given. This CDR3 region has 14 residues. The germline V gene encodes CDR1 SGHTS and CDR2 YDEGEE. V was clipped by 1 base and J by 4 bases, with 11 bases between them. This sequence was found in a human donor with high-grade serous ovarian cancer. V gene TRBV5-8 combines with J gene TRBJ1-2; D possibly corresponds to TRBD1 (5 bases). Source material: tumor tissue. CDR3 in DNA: TGTGCCAGCAGCTTGTCAGGGAGGAGCTATGGCTACACCTTC. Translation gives CASSLSGRSYGYTF.